The 26 T cell receptor beta chains reported below all come from one sample, sequenced in a study of shared clonotypes between healthy human individuals. The repertoire was sequenced with immunoSEQ multiplex PCR; TCRdb's copy has only in-frame clones and lacks some. The sample yields about 2.4 million clones, approximately 93% seen once. The sequenced sample consisted of naive CD4+ T cells from PBMCs. Regarding subset: CD45RA+ positively selected. The receptor source for this set is a man between 18 and 35 years old in good health. Some clones in this sample may be carry-over from other donors' samples.

As for this clone: Additional DNA sequences in this sample encode the identical CDR3. The chain links TRBV28 to TRBJ1-1; D ambiguous. The CDR3 totals 11 residues. From germline, CDR1 is MDHEN and CDR2 SYDVKM. With 2 bases removed from V and 6 bases from J, the gap between germline ends came to 4 bases. CDR3 protein: CASSLRSEAFF. The CDR3 nucleotides are TGTGCCAGCAGTTTACGGTCTGAAGCTTTCTTT.

This clone came up once. The rearrangement links TRBV9 to TRBJ2-7; 14 bases line up with TRBD2. From germline, CDR1 is SGDLS and CDR2 YYNGEE. The CDR3 spans 15 residues. With 4 bases clipped from V and 6 bases from J, the junction kept 6 bases outside the gene matches. The CDR3 bases are TGTGCCAGCAGCCGACTAGCGGGAGGGCTCGGCGAGCAGTACTTC. This encodes CASSRLAGGLGEQYF.

This chain connects TRBV4-2 to TRBJ1-1; D unresolved. V gave up 3 bases and J gave up 4 bases, with 9 bases separating them. Per germline, CDR1 LGHNA and CDR2 YNFKEQ. The CDR3 runs 13 residues. CDR3 loop: CASSQGLGTEAFF. CDR3 nucleotide sequence: TGTGCCAGCAGCCAGGGGTTGGGCACTGAAGCTTTCTTT.

The gene calls are TRBV7-9 and TRBJ1-4; D may be TRBD1 (6 bases). This CDR3 is built from 15 residues. Trimming took 0 bases from V and 4 from J, leaving 9 bases between them. CDR1 and CDR2 (germline): SEHNR, FQNEAQ (reference sequence). CDR3 loop: CASSLAGRGNEKLFF. The CDR3 DNA is TGTGCCAGCAGCTTAGCAGGCAGGGGTAATGAAAAACTGTTTTTT.

V and J are TRBV27 and TRBJ2-3; D is uncertain. Trimming cost V 8 bases and J 2 bases, with 5 bases left between them. The CDR3 sequence is 11 residues long. CDR1 MNHEY and CDR2 SMNVEV come from the germline V gene (reference sequence). The CDR3 nucleotides are TGTGCCAGCCGATACACAGATACGCAGTATTTT. Its protein is CASRYTDTQYF.

The genes are TRBV19 and TRBJ2-3, with D tentatively TRBD2 (6 bases). Trimming removed 4 bases from V and 5 bases from J, with 16 bases in between. The CDR3 length is 15 residues. Germline CDR1 reads LNHDA; CDR2 reads SQIVND (reference sequence). The CDR3 bases are TGTGCCAGTAGTACCACCGGGACTTACAAAGATACGCAGTATTTT. Translated: CASSTTGTYKDTQYF. Using reference TRBV19 and TRBJ2-3 for the parts outside the CDR3, the full variable domain is DGGITQSPKYLFRKEGQNVTLSCEQNLNHDAMYWYRQDPGQGLRLIYYSQIVNDFQKGDIAEGYSVSREKKESFPLTVTSAQKNPTAFYLCASSTTGTYKDTQYFGPGTRLTVL.

This clone was detected a few times. The V call is TRBV11-2, the J call TRBJ1-1; perhaps TRBD1 as D (5 bases). Trimming took off 5 bases at V and 4 bases at J, with 14 bases between the two ends. This CDR3 comprises 14 residues. The germline V gene has CDR1 SGHAT and CDR2 FQNNGV. The CDR3 coding sequence is TGTGCCAGCAGCCTAAACCCGGGGGGCACTGAAGCTTTCTTT. Its protein is CASSLNPGGTEAFF.

The table lists this clone with a count of one. This chain connects TRBV5-1 to TRBJ2-5; 9 positions agree with TRBD2. CDR3 size: 16 residues. Germline V gene lookup returns CDR1 SGHRS and CDR2 YFSETQ. With 4 bases clipped from V and 4 bases from J, the junction kept 11 bases outside the gene matches. The CDR3 sequence: CASSPGVAGVGETQYF. CDR3 bases: TGCGCCAGCAGCCCGGGGGTAGCGGGAGTTGGAGAGACCCAGTACTTC.

The chain couples TRBV19 to TRBJ2-3; 12 bases are shared with TRBD1. Per the germline V gene, CDR1 is LNHDA and CDR2 is SQIVND (reference sequence). V dropped 3 bases and J dropped 8; count of bases not matched to a gene: 15. The CDR3 loop spans 18 amino acids. The CDR3 spells CASSIRRGGDRGPGTQYF. CDR3 DNA: TGTGCCAGTAGTATCAGAAGGGGAGGGGACAGGGGGCCAGGTACGCAGTATTTT.

The V gene is TRBV28, the J gene TRBJ1-1; 10 positions match TRBD1. Germline V gene data show CDR1 as MDHEN and CDR2 as SYDVKM. With V trimmed by 5 bases and J by 4 bases, 10 bases remained unmatched. The length of the CDR3 is 16 residues. This CDR3 reads CASSPSTGGIGTEAFF. As DNA, the CDR3 is TGTGCCAGCAGTCCCTCGACAGGGGGCATTGGCACTGAAGCTTTCTTT.

The chain joins TRBV28 to TRBJ2-7; 13 nucleotides align to TRBD2. CDR3 length equals 15 residues. V gave up 4 bases and J gave up 5 bases; unmatched junction bases: 5. CDR1 and CDR2 (germline): MDHEN, SYDVKM. The CDR3 loop is CASSSGTSGIDEQYF. CDR3 bases: TGTGCCAGCAGTTCCGGGACTAGCGGGATTGACGAGCAGTACTTC.

Concerning this clone itself: The same CDR3 arises from other DNA sequences in this sample as well. The V call is TRBV28, the J call TRBJ2-7; D uncertain. The CDR3 is 13 amino acids. V was shortened by 2 bases and J by 2 bases, with 7 bases between the two germline ends. Germline V gene sequence: CDR1 MDHEN, CDR2 SYDVKM. CDR3 coding DNA: TGTGCCAGCAGTTTAACTCCTACCTACGAGCAGTACTTC. It is translated as CASSLTPTYEQYF.

With respect to this clone: One end of the junction varies from germline; a read error may be responsible. The chain joins TRBV28 to TRBJ2-1; TRBD1 agrees at 8 bases. The CDR3 is 12 amino acids. Germline loops: CDR1 MDHEN, CDR2 SYDVKM. CDR3 sequence: CASSLPSDRVVF. CDR3 nucleotides: TGTGCCAGCAGTCTACCGTCGGACAGGGTGGTCTTC.

The rearrangement joins TRBV19 to TRBJ2-1, with TRBD2 identical over 9 bases. CDR1 is LNHDA and CDR2 is SQIVND in the germline V gene (reference sequence). V shed 4 bases, J shed 7 bases, and the junction held 5 bases outside the gene matches. CDR3 size: 14 residues. The DNA for the CDR3 is TGTGCCAGTAGTACCCTAGCGGGACTAAATGAGCAGTTCTTC. It encodes CASSTLAGLNEQFF.

The gene calls are TRBV18 and TRBJ2-2, with 12 positions matching TRBD2. The CDR3 runs 17 residues. CDR1 is KGHSH, CDR2 LQKENI, per germline. V shed 2 bases, J shed 4 bases, and the junction held 5 bases outside the gene matches. The chain's CDR3 is CASSPSTSGSITGELFF. CDR3 DNA sequence: TGTGCCAGCTCACCATCGACTAGCGGGAGCATCACCGGGGAGCTGTTTTTT.

This chain uses TRBV2 with TRBJ2-5; TRBD1 is a possible D gene (6 bases). Trimming cost V 1 base and J 3 bases, with 12 bases left between them. Germline V lookup: CDR1 SNHLY, CDR2 FYNNEI. CDR3 size: 15 residues. CDR3 sequence (DNA): TGTGCCAGCAGTGAAGACTTGGGGGCGAAAGAGACCCAGTACTTC. The encoded protein is CASSEDLGAKETQYF.

This clone was detected a few times. This chain joins TRBV11-2 and TRBJ1-1; 7 positions match TRBD1. V was clipped by 6 bases and J by 5 bases; unmatched bases: 12. Germline CDR1 reads SGHAT; CDR2 reads FQNNGV. This CDR3 is built from 15 residues. The CDR3 DNA reads TGTGCCAGCAGACAGATACAGGGGAAGAGGACTGAAGCTTTCTTT. This gives the protein CASRQIQGKRTEAFF.

This chain joins TRBV10-3 and TRBJ1-5, with D perhaps TRBD1 (5 bases). CDR1 and CDR2 (germline): ENHRY, SYGVKD. CDR3 length: 17 residues. Trimming shortened V by 6 bases and J by 0 bases, and 18 bases separated the two germline ends. The CDR3 DNA follows: TGTGCCATCAGACCGGGGACGGACTCTTATAGCAATCAGCCCCAGCATTTT. As protein: CAIRPGTDSYSNQPQHF.

CDR3 residues: CASSPRIGGTSGFTDTQYF. CDR3 in DNA: TGTGCCAGCAGCCCCCGAATAGGTGGGACTAGCGGCTTCACAGATACGCAGTATTTT. V and J are TRBV4-2 and TRBJ2-3; 11 nucleotides align to TRBD2. V shed 4 bases, J shed 2 bases, and the junction held 14 bases outside the gene matches. The CDR3 extends over 19 amino acids. CDR1 is LGHNA and CDR2 is YNFKEQ in the germline V gene.

The rearrangement uses TRBV9 and TRBJ2-7; possibly TRBD2 for D (6 bases). The CDR3 is 13 residues long. Trimming shortened V by 0 bases and J by 6 bases, and 10 bases separated the two germline ends. Germline lookup yields CDR1 SGDLS and CDR2 YYNGEE. The CDR3 nucleotides are TGTGCCAGCAGCGTAGAGGGGAGGCTCGAGCAGTACTTC. Protein sequence: CASSVEGRLEQYF.

The CDR3 DNA is TGCGCCAGCAGCTTGGGTAGCACTCCACGCCAAGAGACCCAGTACTTC. It translates to CASSLGSTPRQETQYF. The gene calls are TRBV5-1 and TRBJ2-5; D unclear. V lost 0 bases to trimming and J lost 1 base, with 13 bases between them. The CDR3 totals 16 residues. CDR1 is SGHRS and CDR2 is YFSETQ in the germline V gene.

This clone has a single count. Other DNA sequences of this sample code for an identical CDR3. The V call is TRBV7-2, the J call TRBJ2-7, with 11 nucleotides matching TRBD2. Germline V gene sequence: CDR1 SGHTA, CDR2 FQGNSA. V dropped 1 base and J dropped 1; count of bases not matched to a gene: 3. The CDR3 length is 16 residues. CDR3 bases: TGTGCCAGCAGCTTAGTAGGGACTAGCGGTTCCTACGAGCAGTACTTC. Amino acid sequence: CASSLVGTSGSYEQYF.

This clone has only a few counts. The rearrangement joins TRBV29-1 to TRBJ1-1; perhaps TRBD1 as D (6 bases). With 4 bases removed from V and 3 bases from J, the gap between germline ends came to 12 bases. The V gene's germline CDR1 is SQVTM and CDR2 ANQGSEA. There are 13 residues in the CDR3. Here the CDR3 reads CSVVLQGYTEAFF. CDR3 DNA: TGCAGCGTTGTCTTGCAGGGGTACACTGAAGCTTTCTTT.

The V gene is TRBV9, the J gene TRBJ1-5; the D is unclear. Germline V gene sequence: CDR1 SGDLS, CDR2 YYNGEE. CDR3 size: 15 residues. V gave up 0 bases and J gave up 3 bases, with 10 bases separating them. The CDR3 is CASSVGDTPNQPQHF. CDR3 DNA sequence: TGTGCCAGCAGCGTAGGTGACACCCCCAATCAGCCCCAGCATTTT.

The V and J genes are TRBV14 and TRBJ2-7, with 12 bases fitting TRBD2. Germline trimming cut 1 base from V and 5 bases from J; bases unmatched to any gene: 9. The germline gives CDR1 SGHDN, CDR2 FVKESK. The CDR3 extends over 17 amino acids. CDR3 sequence (DNA): TGTGCCAGCAGCCAAGGCCCTAGCGGGAGGGCCCGGCACGAGCAGTACTTC. Protein sequence: CASSQGPSGRARHEQYF.

The chain couples TRBV7-2 to TRBJ2-7; D not resolved. Trimming left V 1 base short and J 2 bases short, with 6 bases between. Germline V gene lookup returns CDR1 SGHTA and CDR2 FQGNSA. This CDR3 is built from 13 residues. The CDR3 DNA follows: TGTGCCAGCAGCTTAGTCAGCGCCTACGAGCAGTACTTC. Its protein product is CASSLVSAYEQYF. Full variable domain (missing parts from reference TRBV7-2 and TRBJ2-7): GAGVSQSPSNKVTEKGKDVELRCDPISGHTALYWYRQSLGQGLEFLIYFQGNSAPDKSGLPSDRFSAERTGGSVSTLTIQRTQQEDSAVYLCASSLVSAYEQYFGPGTRLTVT.